This TCR beta chain was profiled in a study of beta chain features in type 1 diabetes (dated by TCRdb to the late 2010s). Some background on the complete study: Mean age, gender distribution, total cell number and subset yield were not different between patients and healthy donors. In the study, TCRB repertoires of sorted circulating CD4+ T cell subsets from recently diagnosed type 1 diabetes patients were compared with those of matched healthy donors. A total of roughly 98,000,000 sorted cells were examined across all samples, and a strong correlation was observed between cell number per subset and RNA yield. Regulatory and stem cell-like memory subsets were obtained from only 8 patients and about eight healthy donors, while naive and central memory subsets were obtained from all 30 or so donors.

Germline trimming amounts to 6 bases on V and 7 bases on J, with 2 as the count of junction bases outside the gene matches. Reading from cysteine to phenylalanine, the CDR3 counts 14 amino acids. Only CDR3 DNA remains: 42 bases, in frame from the first base. CDR1 and CDR2 (MNHNY, SVGAGI) derive from the germline V gene (reference sequence). Each donor gave one peripheral blood draw, approximately 120 mL on average, collected into heparinised tubes. A BD FACSAria II was used to sort naive, central memory, regulatory and stem cell-like memory CD4+ T cells with a panel that included CD45RO, CCR7, CD25, CD127, CD95 and CD27. Purity was above 95% for every sorted population. PBMCs were isolated immediately by Lymphoprep density gradient centrifugation and stained directly without culture. So that batch effects would be minimized, each experiment stained and sorted samples in pairs, pairing one healthy donor with one patient.

To note about this clone: The antigen this receptor binds is unknown. The sample holds no much larger clone one base away, and base qualities are not on file.

All of the isolated RNA was reverse transcribed with the High Capacity cDNA Reverse Transcription Kit, so expressed TCRB transcripts were sequenced. Naive, central memory and regulatory T cell samples underwent deep immunoSEQ sequencing, averaging about 3.57 million total reads per sample. Sorted cells were lysed in RLT buffer, and RNA was extracted using DNase-treated RNeasy Micro or Mini kits according to cell number. Each cell subset was processed on its own to prevent cross-contamination, while patient and healthy donor samples were processed together. Using the immunoSEQ multiplex PCR, TCRB sequences were amplified from cDNA into 87-bp fragments spanning the CDR3 region. Sequencing of the amplicons was done on the Illumina HiSeq platform. Concerning the study's data processing: PCR bias was corrected computationally using synthetic template baselines, and reads within Hamming distance 2 were collapsed, with unmergeable singletons discarded. By aligning reads against IMGT, V, D and J genes, CDR3 length, and insertions or deletions at six rearrangement sites were assigned. Clonotype counts were normalized to sorted cell number within each subset before computing true diversity and Gini coefficients with the tcR R package. The overlap coefficient, calculated on TCRB nucleotide sequences, was used to measure repertoire sharing. Out-of-frame TCRB sequences from naive cells were analyzed as a proxy for the pre-selection repertoire. This is the immuneACCESS table as TCRdb keeps it, with only in-frame sequences that have V and J called. A part of the clones is gone; compared with another copy, unresolved V genes explain less than half, and the rest is unexplained. V and J calls and clone size come straight from that table; D and trimming were deduced from the DNA. The sample table contains about half a million clones; only one count was recorded for approximately 10% of them. The ten top clones hold over 0.035% of the sample.

The paper's findings and limits, for the study overall: Patients with type 1 diabetes made fewer insertions and deleted more nucleotides at VDJ recombination sites, implying thymic rearrangement abnormalities. Because the HLA sub-analyses included only small numbers of individuals, any influence of HLA type on TCRB rearrangement was left unresolved. In all four CD4+ subsets, TCRB CDR3 length was moderately but significantly shorter in type 1 diabetes patients. Because cDNA was sequenced instead of genomic DNA, activated cells with high expression could be over-represented, although the groups did not differ in activation or CD3 levels. Naive, central memory and regulatory TCRB repertoires appeared more similar among patients than among healthy donors. Shorter templates might have been favored by PCR, but patient and control samples were amplified and corrected together, so both groups would have been affected equally by any skew.

Sequencing was done on a sample of naive CD4+ T cells from blood. The cell subset or site label here, explained by the study, means: true naive CD4+ T cells. This sequence uses TRBV6-6 and TRBJ2-1; 14 central nucleotides agree with TRBD2. This TCR came from a woman between 18 and 30 years old in good health. Read as DNA, the sequence is TGTGCCAGCAGAAGGACTAGCGGGAGGAATGAGCAGTTCTTC. Its translation is CASRRTSGRNEQFF.